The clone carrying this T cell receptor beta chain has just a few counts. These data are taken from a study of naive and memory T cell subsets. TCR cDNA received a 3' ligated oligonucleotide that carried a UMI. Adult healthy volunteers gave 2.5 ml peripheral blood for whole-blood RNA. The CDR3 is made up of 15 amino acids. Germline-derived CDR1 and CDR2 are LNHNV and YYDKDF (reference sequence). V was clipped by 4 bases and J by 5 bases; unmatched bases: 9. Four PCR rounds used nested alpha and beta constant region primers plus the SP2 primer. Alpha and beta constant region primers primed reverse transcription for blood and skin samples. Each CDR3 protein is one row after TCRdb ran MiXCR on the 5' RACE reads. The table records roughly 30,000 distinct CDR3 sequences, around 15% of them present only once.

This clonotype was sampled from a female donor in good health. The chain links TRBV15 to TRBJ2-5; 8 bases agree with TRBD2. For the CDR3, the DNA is TGTGCCACCAGCACCCCCGGGGGGGCAGGGGAGACCCAGTACTTC. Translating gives CATSTPGGAGETQYF.